These 9 T cell receptor beta chains came from one sample sequenced in a study of shared clonotypes between healthy human individuals. Sequencing used immunoSEQ multiplex PCR; TCRdb keeps in-frame clones, though not all of them. The table shows about 600,000 clones, with about 97% occurring only once. Input material: naive CD4+ T cells sorted from blood. Subset denoted: CD45RA+ positively selected. The receptors were sampled from a young woman in good health.

The chain couples TRBV11-3 to TRBJ2-1; 8 bases match TRBD2. Germline CDR1 and CDR2: SGHNT and YENEEA. V gave up 1 base and J gave up 0 bases; unmatched junction bases: 11. The CDR3 extends over 19 amino acids. In DNA form, the CDR3 reads TGTGCCAGCAGCTTAGGGGGACTAGGTAGGGTGGTCTCCTACAATGAGCAGTTCTTC. The encoded protein is CASSLGGLGRVVSYNEQFF.

In this sample, this clone turned up once. Here the CDR3 reads CASSPPQGLEQYF. Written as DNA, the CDR3 is TGTGCCAGCTCACCACCGCAAGGTCTCGAGCAGTACTTC. This rearrangement joins TRBV18 to TRBJ2-7; D is unresolved. Trimming removed 0 bases at V and 6 bases at J, with 9 bases between. The CDR3 loop spans 13 amino acids. Germline V lookup: CDR1 KGHSH, CDR2 LQKENI.

This clone was recorded once. This chain joins TRBV18 and TRBJ1-2; D is undetermined. Trimming shortened V by 0 bases and J by 4 bases, and 6 bases separated the two germline ends. There are 13 residues in the CDR3. Germline V CDR1 and CDR2: KGHSH, LQKENI. CDR3 DNA: TGTGCCAGCTCACCACCCGACATCTATGGCTACACCTTC. As protein: CASSPPDIYGYTF.

This clone was observed once. This specimen includes other DNA sequences encoding the same CDR3. This chain uses TRBV27 with TRBJ2-7; D gene unclear. Trimming left V 3 bases short and J 3 bases short, with 9 bases between. The CDR3 length is 13 residues. Looked up from germline, CDR1 is MNHEY and CDR2 is SMNVEV (reference sequence). CDR3 DNA sequence: TGTGCCAGCAGTTTTAGTAGAAGCTACGAGCAGTACTTC. Encoded protein: CASSFSRSYEQYF.

CDR3 coding DNA: TGTGCCAGCAGTTTAGTCGCTAGCGGGAGCCTCGTTCATGCGCAGTATTTT. Residues: CASSLVASGSLVHAQYF. The chain uses TRBV28 and TRBJ2-3; 10 bases line up with TRBD2. Germline V gene lookup returns CDR1 MDHEN and CDR2 SYDVKM. V shed 2 bases and J 10 bases; nucleotides not matched to a gene: 15. The CDR3 runs 17 residues.

This clone occurred once. The chain uses TRBV7-9 and TRBJ2-7; TRBD2 matches 8 bases. The germline V gene encodes CDR1 SEHNR and CDR2 FQNEAQ (reference sequence). The junction had 15 bases not matched to a gene; V was cut back by 5 bases and J by 6 bases. CDR3 size: 16 residues. CDR3 DNA: TGTGCCAGCAGCCAACCCCCGGGACTAGGTTCCCTCGAGCAGTACTTC. This translates into CASSQPPGLGSLEQYF.

The rearrangement joins TRBV19 to TRBJ2-7, with TRBD2 as a possible D gene (5 bases). CDR1 and CDR2 (germline): LNHDA, SQIVND (reference sequence). CDR3 length equals 14 residues. Trimming removed 4 bases from V and 2 bases from J, with 12 bases in between. DNA for the CDR3: TGTGCCAGTAGTAGGACTCTGACAACCTACGAGCAGTACTTC. Protein: CASSRTLTTYEQYF.

V is TRBV4-1 and J is TRBJ1-2; 7 bases map to TRBD1. CDR1 is MGHRA and CDR2 is YSYEKL in the germline V gene. The CDR3 length is 15 residues. V lost 1 base, J lost 4 bases, and 6 bases stayed unmatched. CDR3 sequence reads: CASSQGRGPLYGYTF. CDR3 nucleotide sequence: TGCGCCAGCAGCCAAGGAAGGGGGCCTCTCTATGGCTACACCTTC.

V usage is TRBV5-1 and J usage is TRBJ1-1; no definite D call. The CDR3 spans 15 residues. Germline lookup yields CDR1 SGHRS and CDR2 YFSETQ. Between the trimmed V and J ends, which lost 1 base and 1 base, there was a span of 11 bases. The CDR3 sequence is CASSLTAGRNTEAFF. CDR3 sequence (DNA): TGCGCCAGCAGCTTGACGGCTGGGAGGAACACTGAAGCTTTCTTT. Full variable domain (rest looked up from reference TRBV5-1 and TRBJ1-1): KAGVTQTPRYLIKTRGQQVTLSCSPISGHRSVSWYQQTPGQGLQFLFEYFSETQRNKGNFPGRFSGRQFSNSRSEMNVSTLELGDSALYLCASSLTAGRNTEAFFGQGTRLTVV.